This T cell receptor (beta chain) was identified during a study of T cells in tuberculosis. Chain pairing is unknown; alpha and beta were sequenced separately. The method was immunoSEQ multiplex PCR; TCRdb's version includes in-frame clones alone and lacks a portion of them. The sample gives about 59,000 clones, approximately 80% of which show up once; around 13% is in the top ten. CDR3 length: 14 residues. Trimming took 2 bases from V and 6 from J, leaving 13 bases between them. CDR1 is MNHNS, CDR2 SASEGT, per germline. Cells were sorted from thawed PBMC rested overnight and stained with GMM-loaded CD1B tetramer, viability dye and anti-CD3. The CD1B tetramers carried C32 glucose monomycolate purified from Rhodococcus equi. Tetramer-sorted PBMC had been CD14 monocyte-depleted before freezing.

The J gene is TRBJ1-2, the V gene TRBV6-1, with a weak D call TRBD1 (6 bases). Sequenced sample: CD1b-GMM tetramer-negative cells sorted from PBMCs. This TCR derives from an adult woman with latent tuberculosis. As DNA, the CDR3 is TGTGCCAGCAGTGAAAGGGGGAGGGTCGATGGCTACACCTTC. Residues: CASSERGRVDGYTF.